These 25 T cell receptor beta chains came from one sample sequenced in a study of radiation and T cells in renal cell carcinoma (dated by TCRdb to about 2020). The intended sense of this specimen's time point label: blood 4 weeks post-SBRT, at nephrectomy. The treatment or condition tag for this specimen amounts to: 15 Gy SBRT to primary tumor, nephrectomy 4 weeks later. The library was made by the immunoSEQ multiplex PCR assay. This is the immuneACCESS table as TCRdb keeps it, with only in-frame sequences that have V and J called. A part of the clones is gone; compared with another copy, unresolved V genes explain less than half, and the rest is unexplained. Recorded for this sample are 120,000 to 150,000 clones; approximately 86% of them occurred a single time. The ten largest clones add up to 15% to 20% of the sample. Here the sequenced sample was blood, taken from a patient whose treatment included radiotherapy and nephrectomy. These receptors all stem from a woman in her forties or fifties with renal cell carcinoma.

The chain is built from TRBV14 and TRBJ2-5; no firm D call. V was pared by 4 bases and J by 2 bases, with 14 bases between. This CDR3 region has 15 residues. CDR1 and CDR2 (germline): SGHDN, FVKESK. This CDR3 reads CASSPGVFGQETQYF. CDR3 DNA sequence: TGTGCCAGCAGCCCCGGAGTATTCGGGCAAGAGACCCAGTACTTC.

The rearrangement uses TRBV7-9 and TRBJ1-2; TRBD1 aligns across 10 bases. In germline, CDR1 is SEHNR, CDR2 FQNEAQ (reference sequence). The CDR3 sequence is 12 residues long. Trimming removed 5 bases from V and 9 bases from J; junction bases left unmatched: 3. DNA for the CDR3: TGTGCCAGCAGCGTGGGACAGGGGAGCTACACCTTC. Its protein is CASSVGQGSYTF. Full variable domain (rest looked up from reference TRBV7-9 and TRBJ1-2): DTGVSQNPRHKITKRGQNVTFRCDPISEHNRLYWYRQTLGQGPEFLTYFQNEAQLEKSRLLSDRFSAERPKGSFSTLEIQRTEQGDSAMYLCASSVGQGSYTFGSGTRLTVV.

The chain has TRBV2 and TRBJ2-3; tentative D call: TRBD1 (6 bases). V lost 4 bases and J lost 5, with 25 bases in between. The V gene's germline CDR1 is SNHLY and CDR2 FYNNEI. The CDR3 runs to 18 residues. The CDR3 DNA reads as TGTGCCAGCAGTGTAAGGGGGAACCTAGTATCTCCCCAAGATACGCAGTATTTT. It encodes CASSVRGNLVSPQDTQYF.

V gene TRBV19 combines with J gene TRBJ1-4; D is perhaps TRBD1 (6 bases). The germline CDR1 and CDR2 sequences are LNHDA and SQIVND (reference sequence). The V gene lost 7 bases and the J gene lost 4 bases, with 16 bases spanning the gap. This CDR3 is 15 amino acids long. The CDR3 region has the DNA TGTGCCAGTAACCCAACAGGGTCACGTAATGAAAAACTGTTTTTT. Translation: CASNPTGSRNEKLFF.

This chain uses TRBV7-9 with TRBJ2-1, with D unclear. Per the germline V gene, CDR1 is SEHNR and CDR2 is FQNEAQ (reference sequence). The CDR3 is 12 amino acids. V lost 0 bases and J lost 9, with 6 bases in between. The CDR3, as DNA: TGTGCCAGCAGCTTAGCGCCTAGTGAGCAGTTCTTC. Protein sequence: CASSLAPSEQFF.

The genes are TRBV4-1 and TRBJ2-2, with a possible D match to TRBD2 (6 bases). CDR3 length: 15 amino acids. Looked up from germline, CDR1 is MGHRA and CDR2 is YSYEKL. The V end was cut by 4 bases, the J end by 5 bases, with 14 bases between. CDR3 sequence reads: CASSPDGGATGELFF. The CDR3, as DNA: TGCGCCAGCAGCCCCGATGGCGGGGCTACCGGGGAGCTGTTTTTT.

The rearrangement links TRBV9 to TRBJ2-1; 10 nucleotides agree with TRBD2. The CDR3 is made up of 15 amino acids. V trimming: 1 base; J trimming: 7 bases; junction bases outside the gene matches: 5. Germline V CDR1 and CDR2: SGDLS, YYNGEE. CDR3 sequence reads: CASSVSGGAGNEQFF. CDR3 coding DNA: TGTGCCAGCAGCGTAAGCGGGGGGGCTGGAAATGAGCAGTTCTTC.

The chain combines TRBV30 with TRBJ2-5, with TRBD2 identical over 10 bases. The CDR3 covers 14 residues. Looked up from germline, CDR1 is GTSNPN and CDR2 is SVGIG (reference sequence). V trimming: 2 bases; J trimming: 5 bases; junction bases outside the gene matches: 5. The CDR3 bases are TGTGCCTGGAGTCCTCCTAGCGGGGGTGAGACCCAGTACTTC. Translated: CAWSPPSGGETQYF.

The chain recombines TRBV6-6 with TRBJ2-1; D gene unclear. V was cut by 2 bases and J by 6 bases, with 8 bases left in between. In germline, CDR1 is MNHNY, CDR2 SVGAGI (reference sequence). This CDR3 has 13 amino acids. The CDR3 loop is CASSYGVSNEQFF. The CDR3 DNA reads as TGTGCCAGCAGTTACGGGGTTAGCAATGAGCAGTTCTTC.

This clone was detected a few times. CDR3 nucleotide sequence: TGTGCCAGTCTCGGGACCGTCTCCTACGAGCAGTACTTC. It translates to CASLGTVSYEQYF. The chain couples TRBV6-1 to TRBJ2-7; D may match TRBD1 or TRBD2 (5 bases each). Trimming took off 9 bases at V and 0 bases at J, with 12 bases between the two ends. This CDR3 spans 13 amino acids. CDR1 is MNHNS and CDR2 is SASEGT in the germline V gene.

This clone was detected a few times. The chain uses TRBV18 and TRBJ1-1; maybe TRBD1 (5 bases). V lost 2 bases and J lost 7, with 5 bases in between. The germline CDR1 and CDR2 sequences are KGHSH and LQKENI. This CDR3 is built from 11 residues. The CDR3 here is CASSPGGEAFF. Written as DNA, the CDR3 is TGTGCCAGCTCACCAGGGGGTGAAGCTTTCTTT.

This clone has just a few counts. This chain joins TRBV19 and TRBJ2-1; 10 bases map to TRBD2. This CDR3 is built from 14 residues. The V gene end was trimmed by 6 bases and the J gene end by 9 bases; junction bases not matched to a gene: 8. Germline values: CDR1 LNHDA, CDR2 SQIVND (reference sequence). CDR3 amino acids: CASRGSGRRGEQFF. The CDR3 bases are TGTGCCAGTAGGGGTAGCGGGAGGCGGGGTGAGCAGTTCTTC. Filled out from reference TRBV19 and TRBJ2-1, the complete variable domain reads DGGITQSPKYLFRKEGQNVTLSCEQNLNHDAMYWYRQDPGQGLRLIYYSQIVNDFQKGDIAEGYSVSREKKESFPLTVTSAQKNPTAFYLCASRGSGRRGEQFFGPGTRLTVL.

This clone appeared a few times. V and J are TRBV30 and TRBJ1-1; no definite D call. Germline V gene sequence: CDR1 GTSNPN, CDR2 SVGIG (reference sequence). The CDR3 spans 11 residues. The V end lost 2 bases, the J end lost 2 bases, and 3 bases lay between the germline ends. CDR3 loop: CAWSHNTEAFF. CDR3 DNA sequence: TGTGCCTGGAGTCATAACACTGAAGCTTTCTTT.

This clone was counted a few times. The V gene is TRBV30, the J gene TRBJ1-4, with TRBD1 as a possible D gene (5 bases). CDR1 is GTSNPN and CDR2 is SVGIG in the germline V gene (reference sequence). Between the trimmed V and J ends, which lost 0 bases and 15 bases, there was a span of 14 bases. The CDR3 is made up of 12 amino acids. As DNA, the CDR3 is TGTGCCTGGAGTGTAGATGGGACGAGGGTGTTTTTT. As protein: CAWSVDGTRVFF. The full variable domain, in which reference TRBV30 and TRBJ1-4 provide the parts outside the CDR3, is SQTIHQWPATLVQPVGSPLSLECTVEGTSNPNLYWYRQAAGRGLQLLFYSVGIGQISSEVPQNLSASRPQDRQFILSSKKLLLSDSGFYLCAWSVDGTRVFFGSGTQLSVL.

The chain is built from TRBV7-8 and TRBJ2-7; tentative D call: TRBD2 (5 bases). CDR1 and CDR2 (germline): SGHVS, FQNEAQ. Trimming shortened V by 5 bases and J by 3 bases, and 8 bases separated the two germline ends. This CDR3 is built from 12 residues. CDR3 sequence reads: CASSPRGYEQYF. DNA of the CDR3: TGTGCCAGCAGCCCCCGGGGCTACGAGCAGTACTTC.

The rearrangement uses TRBV7-2 and TRBJ2-1; the D gene is possibly TRBD2 (6 bases). V lost 0 bases, J lost 0 bases, and 9 bases lay in between. The CDR3 has 16 residues. CDR1 and CDR2 from the germline V gene are SGHTA and FQGNSA. The CDR3: CASSLAAGSSYNEQFF. DNA for the CDR3: TGTGCCAGCAGCTTAGCGGCCGGGAGCTCCTACAATGAGCAGTTCTTC.

The gene calls are TRBV11-2 and TRBJ2-3; no clear D gene. From germline, CDR1 is SGHAT and CDR2 FQNNGV. The CDR3 sequence is 18 residues long. The germline V and J ends were trimmed by 5 bases and 0 bases, with 21 bases remaining between them. The CDR3 here is CASSRFGLSRTSTDTQYF. CDR3 DNA sequence: TGTGCCAGCAGCCGCTTCGGCCTAAGCCGGACCAGCACAGATACGCAGTATTTT.

The chain combines TRBV30 with TRBJ2-3; the D gene is possibly TRBD1 (5 bases). Germline CDR1 GTSNPN, CDR2 SVGIG (reference sequence). Trimming shortened V by 3 bases and J by 0 bases, and 10 bases separated the two germline ends. This CDR3 is 14 amino acids long. The CDR3 here is CAWRSQGSTDTQYF. The DNA for the CDR3 is TGTGCCTGGAGGTCGCAGGGAAGCACAGATACGCAGTATTTT.

The J gene is TRBJ2-1, the V gene TRBV27; D is unresolved. Deletions cut 5 bases from V and 12 bases from J, with 14 bases between. Germline assignment: CDR1 MNHEY and CDR2 SMNVEV (reference sequence). This CDR3 has 12 amino acids. CDR3 in DNA: TGTGCCAGCAGTCGTGCTGGGCTGGGGCAGTTCTTC. As protein: CASSRAGLGQFF.

The J gene is TRBJ2-7, the V gene TRBV7-4, with D uncertain. This CDR3 comprises 15 residues. The V gene's germline CDR1 is SGHVT and CDR2 SQSDAQ. Trimming pared 2 bases from V and 2 bases from J, leaving 13 bases between. CDR3 region: CASSLHRQYTYEQYF. Written as DNA, the CDR3 is TGTGCCAGCAGCTTACATAGGCAGTATACCTACGAGCAGTACTTC.

This chain connects TRBV19 to TRBJ2-1; D remains ambiguous. The CDR3 spans 15 residues. Looked up from germline, CDR1 is LNHDA and CDR2 is SQIVND (reference sequence). Deletions cut 6 bases from V and 2 bases from J, with 14 bases between. In DNA, the CDR3 is TGTGCCAGTAGAATGGGGTCCCGGGCCTACAATGAGCAGTTCTTC. Translated: CASRMGSRAYNEQFF.

V usage is TRBV18 and J usage is TRBJ2-2; possibly TRBD1 for D (6 bases). The CDR3 length is 15 residues. V was clipped by 3 bases and J by 5 bases, with 13 bases between them. In germline, CDR1 is KGHSH, CDR2 LQKENI. The CDR3 coding sequence is TGTGCCAGCTCACCGGCCGCAGGGGCAACCGGGGAGCTGTTTTTT. Protein sequence: CASSPAAGATGELFF.

The chain recombines TRBV13 with TRBJ2-1, with TRBD2 matching over 7 bases. The CDR3 runs to 16 residues. Unmatched junction bases numbered 10, after V lost 4 bases and J lost 4 bases. Per germline, CDR1 PRHDT and CDR2 FYEKMQ (reference sequence). The CDR3 spells CASSSLIGRFYNEQFF. In DNA form, the CDR3 reads TGTGCCAGCAGCTCCCTCATCGGGAGGTTTTACAATGAGCAGTTCTTC.

The chain couples TRBV5-1 to TRBJ1-2; 9 positions agree with TRBD1. V trimming: 4 bases; J trimming: 8 bases; junction bases outside the gene matches: 15. CDR1 and CDR2 from the germline V gene are SGHRS and YFSETQ. The CDR3 loop spans 16 amino acids. DNA of the CDR3: TGCGCCAGCAGCCGGATCACAGGGGGCCCTAGTCGCGGCTACACCTTC. Translation: CASSRITGGPSRGYTF.

The V gene is TRBV6-5, the J gene TRBJ2-1, with D maybe TRBD1 (5 bases). This CDR3 is 14 amino acids long. Trimming took off 0 bases at V and 6 bases at J, with 9 bases between the two ends. The V gene's germline CDR1 is MNHEY and CDR2 SVGAGI. CDR3: CASSYSGLGNEQFF. The CDR3 coding sequence is TGTGCCAGCAGTTACTCGGGGCTCGGCAATGAGCAGTTCTTC.